The source of this T cell receptor (beta chain) is a study of cytomegalovirus exposure and HLA in healthy donors. V lost 6 bases and J lost 5, with 11 bases in between. This CDR3 contains 14 residues. Germline V gene data show CDR1 as MNHEY and CDR2 as SVGAGI. Both 60 Vbeta primers and 13 Jbeta primers went into the PCR. Some clones are missing from TCRdb's copy, which holds only in-frame ones; the method was immunoSEQ multiplex PCR. The table has 200,000 or so clones, around 81% seen once. The rearrangement links TRBV6-5 to TRBJ1-6; TRBD1 might be the D (6 bases). Specimen: PBMCs. The sequence came from a woman aged 18 to 35 in good health and CMV-seropositive. The CDR3 DNA sequence: TGTGCCAGCAGGCCCAGGGGAAATAATTCACCCCTCCACTTT. It codes for CASRPRGNNSPLHF.